These 3 T cell receptor beta chains originate from one sample sequenced in a study of blood T cell repertoires in COVID-19. Method: immunoSEQ multiplex PCR; TCRdb's copy keeps in-frame clones and lacks some. The sample records roughly 330,000 clones, around 84% being singletons. Sequencing was performed on PBMCs or T cells enriched from blood (not recorded which). Source of these receptors: a young woman who had recovered from COVID-19.

This clone was observed once. For the CDR3, the DNA is TGTGCCAGCAGCTCCAGCTCGGGAAACTATGGCTACACCTTC. Translated: CASSSSSGNYGYTF. The chain combines TRBV7-9 with TRBJ1-2; D is ambiguous. Germline V gene lookup returns CDR1 SEHNR and CDR2 FQNEAQ (reference sequence). V was shortened by 4 bases and J by 2 bases, with 11 bases between the two germline ends. There are 14 residues in the CDR3.

This sequence joins TRBV5-4 and TRBJ2-6; 12 nucleotides line up with TRBD1. Germline V CDR1 and CDR2: SGHNT, YYREEE (reference sequence). With V trimmed by 3 bases and J by 2 bases, 3 bases remained unmatched. The CDR3 is 17 residues long. The CDR3 sequence is CASSWGQGAAGANVLTF. The CDR3, as DNA: TGTGCCAGCAGCTGGGGACAGGGGGCGGCTGGGGCCAACGTCCTGACTTTC.

Comments on this clone: Germline and junction disagree at one end, which may indicate a read error. CDR3 DNA: TGTGCCTGGAGTTCGTGGACAGGGCCTGGGAACACCATATATTTT. Protein product: CAWSSWTGPGNTIYF. This chain connects TRBV30 to TRBJ1-3; the match to TRBD1 covers 8 bases. There are 15 residues in the CDR3. Germline V gene data show CDR1 as GTSNPN and CDR2 as SVGIG (reference sequence). The full variable domain, rest sourced from reference TRBV30 and TRBJ1-3, is SQTIHQWPATLVQPVGSPLSLECTVEGTSNPNLYWYRQAAGRGLQLLFYSVGIGQISSEVPQNLSASRPQDRQFILSSKKLLLSDSGFYLCAWSSWTGPGNTIYFGEGSWLTVV.